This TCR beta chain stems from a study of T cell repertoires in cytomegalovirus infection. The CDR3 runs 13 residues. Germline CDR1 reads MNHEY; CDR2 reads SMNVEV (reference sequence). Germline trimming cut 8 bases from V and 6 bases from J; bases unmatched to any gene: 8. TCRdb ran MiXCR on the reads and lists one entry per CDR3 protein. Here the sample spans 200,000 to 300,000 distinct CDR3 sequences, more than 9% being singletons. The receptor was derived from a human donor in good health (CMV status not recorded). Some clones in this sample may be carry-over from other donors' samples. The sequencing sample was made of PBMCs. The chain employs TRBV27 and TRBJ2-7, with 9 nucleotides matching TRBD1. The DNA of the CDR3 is TGTGCCAGCGCCCGGGGACAGGGCGGCGAGCAGTACTTC. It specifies CASARGQGGEQYF.